These 14 T cell receptor beta chains share one sample of origin, sequenced in a study of low-dose radiotherapy and immunotherapy resistance in tumors. Time point reported: after trial treatment. Sample treatment: LDRT plus nivolumab, ipilimumab, low-dose cyclophosphamide and aspirin (RACIN trial). TRAV- and TRBV-specific primers, spanning alpha and beta chains, primed first-strand cDNA. With a V-primer adapter and a constant-region primer, TCRs were amplified for about 19 PCR cycles. TCRdb analysed the reads with MiXCR anew, one entry per CDR3 protein. This table has about 100,000 distinct CDR3 sequences, about a fifth appearing once. The source was PBMCs, collected after low-dose radiotherapy plus immunotherapy. Source of these receptors: a male donor with prostate cancer.

In its sample, this clonotype was seen many times. The V and J genes are TRBV3-1 and TRBJ1-1; D not resolved. V lost 4 bases and J 2 bases, leaving 14 bases between the germline ends. The CDR3 covers 15 residues. Germline assignment: CDR1 LGHDT and CDR2 YNNKEL (reference sequence). The DNA of the CDR3 is TGTGCCAGCAGCCCCCTGCCACCTAGCAACACTGAAGCTTTCTTT. Its protein is CASSPLPPSNTEAFF.

There are many counts of this clonotype. V usage is TRBV20-1 and J usage is TRBJ2-7; TRBD2 matches at 10 bases. Germline CDR1 DFQATT, CDR2 SNEGSKA (reference sequence). V lost 3 bases to trimming and J lost 2 bases; unmatched junction nucleotides: 10. The CDR3 is made up of 16 amino acids. The CDR3 sequence: CSASLPSGGPAYEQYF. The CDR3 coding sequence is TGCAGTGCTAGCCTTCCTAGCGGGGGTCCGGCCTACGAGCAGTACTTC.

On this clonotype: A read error is the likely source, as a far larger clone sits one nucleotide away. The chain couples TRBV6-1 to TRBJ1-5; unclear D gene. The CDR3 runs 16 residues. The V gene lost 5 bases and the J gene lost 5 bases, with 19 bases spanning the gap. The germline CDR1 and CDR2 sequences are MNHNS and SASEGT. CDR3 sequence reads: CASSYSMEQGHQPQHF. The DNA of the CDR3 is TGTGCCAGCAGTTACTCGATGGAACAAGGGCATCAGCCCCAGCATTTT.

In this sample, this clonotype turned up many times. The V gene is TRBV10-3, the J gene TRBJ2-7, with a possible D match to TRBD2 (6 bases). The V gene's germline CDR1 is ENHRY and CDR2 SYGVKD. V was cut by 2 bases and J by 2 bases, with 13 bases left in between. The length of the CDR3 is 15 residues. The CDR3 is CAISEVPGLPYEQYF. Written as DNA, the CDR3 is TGTGCCATCAGTGAGGTCCCGGGACTCCCCTACGAGCAGTACTTC.

The CDR3 loop reads CAISEPRDRASYEQYF. The CDR3 coding sequence is TGTGCCATCAGTGAGCCCCGGGACAGGGCGAGCTACGAGCAGTACTTC. This chain links TRBV10-3 with TRBJ2-7; 9 bases map to TRBD1. Losses at the gene ends were 2 bases for V and 3 bases for J; bases not matched to a gene: 8. The germline V gene encodes CDR1 ENHRY and CDR2 SYGVKD. The CDR3 totals 16 residues.

The table lists this clonotype with many counts. The V and J genes are TRBV7-6 and TRBJ2-3; D is unclear. The V gene's germline CDR1 is SGHVS and CDR2 FNYEAQ. V was trimmed by 1 base and J by 2 bases, leaving 7 bases between them. This CDR3 is 14 amino acids long. CDR3 amino acids: CASSLDPSTDTQYF. Written as DNA, the CDR3 is TGTGCCAGCAGCTTAGACCCATCCACAGATACGCAGTATTTT.

This clonotype was seen at least ten times. The CDR3 DNA is TGTGCCAGCAGCTCGATGGGACAGGGGGGTCGGGAGACCCAGTACTTC. Its translation is CASSSMGQGGRETQYF. The rearrangement links TRBV7-2 to TRBJ2-5; 11 bases fit TRBD1. The CDR3 totals 16 residues. The germline V gene encodes CDR1 SGHTA and CDR2 FQGNSA. The V gene end was trimmed by 4 bases and the J gene end by 5 bases; junction bases not matched to a gene: 9. The full variable domain, with the rest looked up from reference TRBV7-2 and TRBJ2-5, is GAGVSQSPSNKVTEKGKDVELRCDPISGHTALYWYRQSLGQGLEFLIYFQGNSAPDKSGLPSDRFSAERTGGSVSTLTIQRTQQEDSAVYLCASSSMGQGGRETQYFGPGTRLLVL.

The rearrangement uses TRBV6-1 and TRBJ2-7; TRBD1 is a possible D gene (6 bases). From germline, CDR1 is MNHNS and CDR2 SASEGT. The CDR3 totals 15 residues. V was pared by 5 bases and J by 3 bases, with 17 bases between. CDR3 bases: TGTGCCAGCAGTCCCCGGACAGCCTTCAACTACGAGCAGTACTTC. It specifies CASSPRTAFNYEQYF.

This clonotype was counted at least ten times. J is TRBJ2-7 and V is TRBV30; TRBD2 matches at 14 bases. Germline CDR1 GTSNPN, CDR2 SVGIG (reference sequence). The CDR3 consists of 20 residues. The trim removed 0 bases at V and 7 bases at J, leaving 20 bases unmatched. CDR3 sequence (DNA): TGTGCCTGGAGTGTACTCCGACTAGCGGGGGGGCTTCCTACTATTTGGGAGCAGTACTTC. Translation gives CAWSVLRLAGGLPTIWEQYF.

This clonotype was counted at least ten times. V gene TRBV20-1 combines with J gene TRBJ1-2; weak D call: TRBD1 (5 bases). CDR1 and CDR2 from the germline V gene are DFQATT and SNEGSKA (reference sequence). V was cut by 0 bases and J by 2 bases, with 16 bases left in between. The CDR3 contains 16 residues. The CDR3 here is CSARDPLQAGNYGYTF. The CDR3 DNA reads TGCAGTGCTAGAGATCCTCTACAGGCGGGAAACTATGGCTACACCTTC.

This clonotype was counted ten times or more. The J gene is TRBJ2-1, the V gene TRBV14; tentative D call: TRBD2 (6 bases). The CDR3 length is 16 residues. With 4 bases removed from V and 2 bases from J, the gap between germline ends came to 15 bases. Germline lookup yields CDR1 SGHDN and CDR2 FVKESK. CDR3: CASSPGVGLAYNEQFF. CDR3 sequence (DNA): TGTGCCAGCAGCCCTGGTGTGGGACTCGCCTACAATGAGCAGTTCTTC.

About this clonotype: It differs at one base from a far larger clone, so likely a read error. The chain's CDR3 is CVSIPGTSGGAGEQYF. CDR3 in DNA: TGTGTCAGCATACCTGGGACTAGCGGGGGGGCCGGGGAGCAGTACTTC. The gene calls are TRBV7-8 and TRBJ2-5; 16 bases are a match to TRBD2. The CDR3 covers 16 residues. Germline values: CDR1 SGHVS, CDR2 FQNEAQ.

In its sample, this clonotype was seen many times. The chain employs TRBV7-2 and TRBJ2-3, with TRBD2 identical over 10 bases. Unmatched junction bases numbered 6, after V lost 1 base and J lost 5 bases. The CDR3 is made up of 16 amino acids. Germline V CDR1 and CDR2: SGHTA, FQGNSA. DNA for the CDR3: TGTGCCAGCAGCTTAGAGGCTAGCGGGGGAGTAGATACGCAGTATTTT. This encodes CASSLEASGGVDTQYF.

This clonotype was counted many times. The chain employs TRBV7-2 and TRBJ2-3; 14 nucleotides line up with TRBD2. Losses at the gene ends were 6 bases for V and 3 bases for J; bases not matched to a gene: 11. Germline CDR1 SGHTA, CDR2 FQGNSA. This CDR3 has 18 amino acids. Written as DNA, the CDR3 is TGTGCCAGCAGACCGCCCCGACTAGCGGGGGGGCTAACAGATACGCAGTATTTT. This gives the protein CASRPPRLAGGLTDTQYF.